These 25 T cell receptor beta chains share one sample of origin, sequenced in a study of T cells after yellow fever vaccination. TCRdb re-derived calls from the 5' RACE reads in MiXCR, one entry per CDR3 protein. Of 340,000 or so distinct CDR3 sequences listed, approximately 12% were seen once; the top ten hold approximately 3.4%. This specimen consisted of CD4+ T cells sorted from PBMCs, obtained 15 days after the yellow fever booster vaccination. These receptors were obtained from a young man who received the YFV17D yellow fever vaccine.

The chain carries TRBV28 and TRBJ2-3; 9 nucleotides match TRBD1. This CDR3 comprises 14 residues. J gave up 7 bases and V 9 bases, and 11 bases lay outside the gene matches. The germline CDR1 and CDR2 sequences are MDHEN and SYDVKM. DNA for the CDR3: TGTGCCAGTTATCCGGGACAGGGACGGAATACGCAGTATTTT. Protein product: CASYPGQGRNTQYF.

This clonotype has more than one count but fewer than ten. In DNA, the CDR3 is TGTGCCAGTAAACACCAGGGGAGCGATACTGAAGCTTTCTTT. This sequence encodes CASKHQGSDTEAFF. This chain connects TRBV19 to TRBJ1-1; TRBD1 is a possible D gene (6 bases). CDR1 and CDR2 from the germline V gene are LNHDA and SQIVND (reference sequence). Trimming left V 7 bases short and J 5 bases short, with 17 bases between. This CDR3 region has 14 residues.

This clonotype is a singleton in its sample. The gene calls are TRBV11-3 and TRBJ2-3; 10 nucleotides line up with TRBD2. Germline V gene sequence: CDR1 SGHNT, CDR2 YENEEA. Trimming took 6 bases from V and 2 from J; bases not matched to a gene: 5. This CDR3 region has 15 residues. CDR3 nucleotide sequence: TGTGCCAGCAGTGGGGGACTAGCGTCCACAGATACGCAGTATTTT. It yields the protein CASSGGLASTDTQYF. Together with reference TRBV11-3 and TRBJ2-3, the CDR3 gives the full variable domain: EAGVVQSPRYKIIEKKQPVAFWCNPISGHNTLYWYLQNLGQGPELLIRYENEEAVDDSQLPKDRFSAERLKGVDSTLKIQPAELGDSAVYLCASSGGLASTDTQYFGPGTRLTVL.

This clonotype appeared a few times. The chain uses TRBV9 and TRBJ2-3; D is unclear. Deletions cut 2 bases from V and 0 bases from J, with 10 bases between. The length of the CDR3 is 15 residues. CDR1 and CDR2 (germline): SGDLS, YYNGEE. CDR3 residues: CASSVASTSTDTQYF. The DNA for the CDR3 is TGTGCCAGCAGCGTCGCCAGCACTAGCACAGATACGCAGTATTTT.

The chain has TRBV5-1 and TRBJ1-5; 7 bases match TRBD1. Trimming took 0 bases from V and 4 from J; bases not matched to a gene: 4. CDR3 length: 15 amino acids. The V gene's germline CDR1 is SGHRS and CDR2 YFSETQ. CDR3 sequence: CASSLVAGGNQPQHF. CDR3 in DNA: TGCGCCAGCAGCTTGGTGGCAGGGGGGAATCAGCCCCAGCATTTT.

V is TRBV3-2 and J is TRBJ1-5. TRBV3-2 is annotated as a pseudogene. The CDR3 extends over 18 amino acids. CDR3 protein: CASSHRTRVVYSNQPQHF. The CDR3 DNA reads TGTGCCAGCAGCCACAGAACGAGAGTAGTTTATAGCAATCAGCCCCAGCATTTT.

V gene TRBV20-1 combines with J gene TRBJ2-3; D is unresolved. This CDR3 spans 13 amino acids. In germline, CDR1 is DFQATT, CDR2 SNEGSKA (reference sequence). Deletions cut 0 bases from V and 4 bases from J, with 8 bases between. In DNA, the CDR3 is TGCAGTGCTAGAGATACTGGGGCAGATACGCAGTATTTT. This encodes CSARDTGADTQYF.

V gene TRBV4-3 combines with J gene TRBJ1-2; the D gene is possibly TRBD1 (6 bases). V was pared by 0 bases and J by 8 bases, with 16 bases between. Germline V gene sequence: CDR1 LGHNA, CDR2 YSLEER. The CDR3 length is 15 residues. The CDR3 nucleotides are TGCGCCAGCAGCCAAGATACGAACAGGGTAGACGGCTACACCTTC. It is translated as CASSQDTNRVDGYTF.

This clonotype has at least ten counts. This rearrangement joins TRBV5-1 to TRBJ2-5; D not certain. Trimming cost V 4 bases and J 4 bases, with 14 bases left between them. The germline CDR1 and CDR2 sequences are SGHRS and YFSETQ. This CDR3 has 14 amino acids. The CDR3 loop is CASSATGKGETQYF. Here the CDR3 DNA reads TGCGCCAGCAGCGCGACTGGTAAAGGAGAGACCCAGTACTTC.

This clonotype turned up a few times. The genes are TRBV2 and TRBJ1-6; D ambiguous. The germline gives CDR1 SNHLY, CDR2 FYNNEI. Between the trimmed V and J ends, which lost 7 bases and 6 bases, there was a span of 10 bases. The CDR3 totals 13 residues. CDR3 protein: CASISVGNSPLHF. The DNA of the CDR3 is TGTGCCAGCATTAGTGTCGGTAATTCACCCCTCCACTTT.

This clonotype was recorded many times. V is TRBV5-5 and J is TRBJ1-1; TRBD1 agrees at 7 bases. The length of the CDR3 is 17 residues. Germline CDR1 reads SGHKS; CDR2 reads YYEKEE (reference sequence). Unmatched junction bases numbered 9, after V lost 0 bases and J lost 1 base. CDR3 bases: TGTGCCAGCAGCTTGGAGGGGCACAGGGGATCGAACACTGAAGCTTTCTTT. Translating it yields CASSLEGHRGSNTEAFF.

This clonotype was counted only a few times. The DNA of the CDR3 is TGTGCCAGCAGTTTACAGGGGGAGCAGTACGTC. The encoded protein is CASSLQGEQYV. This chain connects TRBV28 to TRBJ2-7, with a possible D match to TRBD1 (6 bases). Germline lookup yields CDR1 MDHEN and CDR2 SYDVKM. The CDR3 has 11 residues. The V gene lost 2 bases and the J gene lost 7 bases, with 6 bases spanning the gap.

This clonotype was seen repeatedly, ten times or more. The CDR3 loop is CASSLGTGGRQYF. The CDR3 nucleotides are TGTGCCAGCAGCTTGGGGACAGGGGGTAGGCAGTACTTC. V is TRBV7-2 and J is TRBJ2-7, with 11 nucleotides matching TRBD1. The CDR3 runs to 13 residues. In germline, CDR1 is SGHTA, CDR2 FQGNSA. After removal of 3 bases from V and 9 bases from J, the junction contained 4 bases not matched to a gene. Supplemented by reference TRBV7-2 and TRBJ2-7, the full variable domain reads GAGVSQSPSNKVTEKGKDVELRCDPISGHTALYWYRQSLGQGLEFLIYFQGNSAPDKSGLPSDRFSAERTGGSVSTLTIQRTQQEDSAVYLCASSLGTGGRQYFGPGTRLTVT.

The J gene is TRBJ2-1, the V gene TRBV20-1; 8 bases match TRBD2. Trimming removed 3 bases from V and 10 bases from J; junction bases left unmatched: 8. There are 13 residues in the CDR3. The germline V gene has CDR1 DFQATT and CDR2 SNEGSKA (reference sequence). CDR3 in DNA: TGCAGTGCTAGCGGGGGGGGGAATTGGGAGCAGTTCTTC. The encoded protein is CSASGGGNWEQFF.

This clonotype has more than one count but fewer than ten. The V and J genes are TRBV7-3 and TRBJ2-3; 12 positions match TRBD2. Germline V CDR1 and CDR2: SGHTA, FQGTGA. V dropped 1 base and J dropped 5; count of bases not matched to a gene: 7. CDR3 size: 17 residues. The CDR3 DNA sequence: TGTGCCAGCAGCTTAAATCGCCCGGGACTAGCGGGAGATACGCAGTATTTT. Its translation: CASSLNRPGLAGDTQYF.

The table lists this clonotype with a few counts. The CDR3 sequence is CASSPRTLRDTQYF. Here the CDR3 DNA reads TGTGCCAGCAGCCCAAGGACCCTCAGGGATACGCAGTATTTT. The chain has TRBV3-1 and TRBJ2-3; D call uncertain. CDR1 is LGHDT, CDR2 YNNKEL, per germline (reference sequence). CDR3 length equals 14 residues. V lost 4 bases, J lost 6 bases, and 14 bases lay in between.

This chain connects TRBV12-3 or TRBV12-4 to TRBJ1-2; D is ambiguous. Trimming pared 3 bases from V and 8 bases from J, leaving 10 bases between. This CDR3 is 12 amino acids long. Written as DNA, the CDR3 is TGTGCCAGCAGTTTTAGGGTTCTGGGCTACACCTTC. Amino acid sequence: CASSFRVLGYTF.

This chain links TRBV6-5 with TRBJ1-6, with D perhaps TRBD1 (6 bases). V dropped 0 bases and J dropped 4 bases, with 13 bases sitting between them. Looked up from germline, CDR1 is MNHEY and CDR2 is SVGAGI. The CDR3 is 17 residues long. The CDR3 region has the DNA TGTGCCAGCAGTTACTCGACCGGGGGGCGGTATAATTCACCCCTCCACTTT. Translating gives CASSYSTGGRYNSPLHF.

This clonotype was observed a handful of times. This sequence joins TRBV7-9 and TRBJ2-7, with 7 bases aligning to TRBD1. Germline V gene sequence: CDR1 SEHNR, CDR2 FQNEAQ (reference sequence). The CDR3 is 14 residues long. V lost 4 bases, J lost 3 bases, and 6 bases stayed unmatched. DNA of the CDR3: TGTGCCAGCAGCTCCCGGACAGGACGCTACGAGCAGTACTTC. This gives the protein CASSSRTGRYEQYF.

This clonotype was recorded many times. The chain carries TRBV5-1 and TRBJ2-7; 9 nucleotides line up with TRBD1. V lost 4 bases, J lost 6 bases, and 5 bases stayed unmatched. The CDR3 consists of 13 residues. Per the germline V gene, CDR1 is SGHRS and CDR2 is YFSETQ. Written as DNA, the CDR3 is TGCGCCAGCAGCGCGGGACAGGGTGGCGAGCAGTACTTC. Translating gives CASSAGQGGEQYF.

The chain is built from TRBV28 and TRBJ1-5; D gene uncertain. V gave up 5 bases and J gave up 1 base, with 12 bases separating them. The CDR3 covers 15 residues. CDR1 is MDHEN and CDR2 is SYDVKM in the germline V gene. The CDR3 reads CASSGRAESNQPQHF. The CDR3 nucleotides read TGTGCCAGCAGTGGGCGGGCGGAAAGCAATCAGCCCCAGCATTTT.

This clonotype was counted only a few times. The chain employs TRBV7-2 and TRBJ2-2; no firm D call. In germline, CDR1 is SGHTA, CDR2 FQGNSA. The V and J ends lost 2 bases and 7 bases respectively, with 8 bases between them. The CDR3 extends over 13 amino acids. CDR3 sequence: CASSLNLGGELFF. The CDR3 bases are TGTGCCAGCAGCTTAAACCTAGGCGGGGAGCTGTTTTTT.

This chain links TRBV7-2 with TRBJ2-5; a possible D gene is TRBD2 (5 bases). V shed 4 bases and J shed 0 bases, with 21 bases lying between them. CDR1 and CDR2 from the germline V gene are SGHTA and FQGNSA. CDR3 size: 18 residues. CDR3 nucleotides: TGTGCCAGCAGCTCCAGGCGCGGGTACAGATCGTACCAAGAGACCCAGTACTTC. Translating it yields CASSSRRGYRSYQETQYF.

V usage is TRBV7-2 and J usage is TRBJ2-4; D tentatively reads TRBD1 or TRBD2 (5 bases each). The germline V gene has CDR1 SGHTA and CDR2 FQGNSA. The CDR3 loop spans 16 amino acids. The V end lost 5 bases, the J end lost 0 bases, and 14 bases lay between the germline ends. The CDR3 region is CASSISLGTAKNIQYF. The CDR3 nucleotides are TGTGCCAGCAGCATATCCCTGGGGACAGCCAAAAACATTCAGTACTTC.

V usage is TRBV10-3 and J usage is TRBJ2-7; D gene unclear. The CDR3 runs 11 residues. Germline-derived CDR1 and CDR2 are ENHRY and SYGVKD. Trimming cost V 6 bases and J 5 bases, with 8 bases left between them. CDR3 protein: CAISPGDEQYF. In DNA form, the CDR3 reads TGTGCCATCAGCCCTGGAGACGAGCAGTACTTC.